These 28 T cell receptor beta chains originate from one sample sequenced in a study of T cells in localized non-small cell lung cancer. Profiled with immunoSEQ multiplex PCR; TCRdb holds only in-frame clones, not every one. The sample lists tens of thousands of clones, roughly 90% seen once, with roughly 29% in the top ten. The sequencing used peripheral blood mononuclear cells, collected before any cancer treatment. All receptors derive from a male donor aged 60 or older with stage II lung adenocarcinoma.

V and J are TRBV2 and TRBJ1-6; tentative D call: TRBD1 (5 bases). Germline CDR1 reads SNHLY; CDR2 reads FYNNEI. The V and J ends lost 4 bases and 0 bases respectively, with 7 bases between them. This CDR3 has 15 residues. CDR3 amino acids: CASSGQSSYNSPLHF. CDR3 DNA sequence: TGTGCCAGCAGTGGACAGAGCTCCTATAATTCACCCCTCCACTTT. The full variable domain, with the rest looked up from reference TRBV2 and TRBJ1-6, is EPEVTQTPSHQVTQMGQEVILRCVPISNHLYFYWYRQILGQKVEFLVSFYNNEISEKSEIFDDQFSVERPDGSNFTLKIRSTKLEDSAMYFCASSGQSSYNSPLHFGNGTRLTVT.

V is TRBV5-1 and J is TRBJ2-7; a weak D match, TRBD1 (6 bases). The V end lost 1 base, the J end lost 4 bases, and 15 bases lay between the germline ends. The CDR3 has 15 amino acids. Germline-derived CDR1 and CDR2 are SGHRS and YFSETQ. This CDR3 is CASSLLPGHPYEQYF. Here the CDR3 DNA reads TGCGCCAGCAGCTTGCTACCGGGACACCCGTACGAGCAGTACTTC.

This chain joins TRBV29-1 and TRBJ2-5; no definite D call. Germline V lookup: CDR1 SQVTM, CDR2 ANQGSEA. The CDR3 has 13 amino acids. The CDR3 here is CSSRAGPQETQYF. In nucleotides, the CDR3 is TGCAGTTCTAGGGCCGGCCCCCAAGAGACCCAGTACTTC.

This clone appeared a single time. The chain combines TRBV5-5 with TRBJ1-5; 10 bases fit TRBD1. With 4 bases clipped from V and 6 bases from J, the junction kept 7 bases outside the gene matches. Germline-derived CDR1 and CDR2 are SGHKS and YYEKEE (reference sequence). The CDR3 extends over 15 amino acids. CDR3 coding DNA: TGTGCCAGCAGCATAGGGACAGGGGTGGGTCAGCCCCAGCATTTT. Translated, it gives CASSIGTGVGQPQHF.

As regards this clone: Compared with germline, one end of the junction differs, possibly owing to a read error. This chain uses TRBV7-7 with TRBJ2-5, with TRBD1 matching over 7 bases. This CDR3 has 15 residues. Germline CDR1 reads SSHAT; CDR2 reads FNYEAQ (reference sequence). The CDR3 reads CASSPTGVAGETQYF. The CDR3 DNA reads as TGTGCTAGCAGCCCAACAGGGGTTGCGGGAGAGACCCAGTACTTC. Based on the CDR3 plus reference TRBV7-7 and TRBJ2-5, the full variable domain is GAGVSQSPRYKVTKRGQDVTLRCDPISSHATLYWYQQALGQGPEFLTYFNYEAQPDKSGLPSDRFSAERPEGSISTLTIQRTEQRDSAMYRCASSPTGVAGETQYFGPGTRLLVL.

The chain combines TRBV27 with TRBJ1-2, with D tentatively TRBD1 (6 bases). V was shortened by 0 bases and J by 5 bases, with 16 bases between the two germline ends. The V gene's germline CDR1 is MNHEY and CDR2 SMNVEV (reference sequence). The CDR3 runs to 16 residues. CDR3 sequence: CASSLSVLRGKYGYTF. CDR3 in DNA: TGTGCCAGCAGTTTATCGGTTCTTAGGGGGAAATATGGCTACACCTTC.

This rearrangement joins TRBV5-1 to TRBJ2-5, with TRBD2 as a possible D gene (6 bases). Trimming left V 2 bases short and J 4 bases short, with 15 bases between. This CDR3 contains 15 residues. The germline V gene encodes CDR1 SGHRS and CDR2 YFSETQ. The CDR3 coding sequence is TGCGCCAGCAGCTTCCGGGGGACCCCCGGAGAGACCCAGTACTTC. Translated: CASSFRGTPGETQYF.

The chain is built from TRBV25-1 and TRBJ1-4; D gene unclear. The germline V gene has CDR1 MGHDK and CDR2 SYGVNS. CDR3 length: 12 residues. Trimming shortened V by 2 bases and J by 7 bases, and 5 bases separated the two germline ends. The DNA of the CDR3 is TGTGCCAGCAGTGAAGTCCGTGAAAAACTGTTTTTT. Its translation: CASSEVREKLFF.

The J gene is TRBJ2-1, the V gene TRBV28; unclear D gene. With 2 bases removed from V and 6 bases from J, the gap between germline ends came to 11 bases. The CDR3 sequence is 14 residues long. CDR1 is MDHEN, CDR2 SYDVKM, per germline. The chain's CDR3 is CASSLLISFNEQFF. CDR3 in DNA: TGTGCCAGCAGTTTACTAATTTCGTTCAATGAGCAGTTCTTC.

V usage is TRBV9 and J usage is TRBJ2-7, with TRBD1 identical over 9 bases. V lost 3 bases and J lost 2; bases outside the gene matches: 12. The germline gives CDR1 SGDLS, CDR2 YYNGEE. The CDR3 contains 17 residues. The CDR3 nucleotides read TGTGCCAGCAGCGGGGAAACAGGGGGCGCTTTTCCCTACGAGCAGTACTTC. Translation gives CASSGETGGAFPYEQYF.

The V call is TRBV5-6, the J call TRBJ1-1; 7 nucleotides agree with TRBD1. This CDR3 has 15 amino acids. The germline gives CDR1 SGHDT, CDR2 YYEEEE. V shed 1 base, J shed 5 bases, and the junction held 8 bases outside the gene matches. The CDR3 is CASSLWVTGRTEAFF. The CDR3 DNA reads TGTGCCAGCAGCTTGTGGGTGACAGGGAGGACTGAAGCTTTCTTT.

The rearrangement uses TRBV4-2 and TRBJ1-2; no reliable D call. CDR3 length equals 14 residues. With 1 base removed from V and 0 bases from J, the gap between germline ends came to 6 bases. CDR1 and CDR2 from the germline V gene are LGHNA and YNFKEQ. CDR3 residues: CASSQGPTNYGYTF. The CDR3 bases are TGTGCCAGCAGCCAAGGGCCGACTAACTATGGCTACACCTTC.

This clone has more than one count but fewer than ten. The chain employs TRBV7-9 and TRBJ1-2; 8 bases are shared with TRBD1. Germline V CDR1 and CDR2: SEHNR, FQNEAQ (reference sequence). This CDR3 is 15 amino acids long. V was pared by 1 base and J by 3 bases, with 4 bases of the junction left unmatched. CDR3 loop: CASSLGEDRDYGYTF. The DNA for the CDR3 is TGTGCCAGCAGCTTAGGGGAGGACAGGGACTATGGCTACACCTTC.

This chain joins TRBV11-2 and TRBJ2-3; D not certain. The CDR3 sequence is 12 residues long. Germline CDR1 SGHAT, CDR2 FQNNGV. The V and J ends lost 3 bases and 7 bases respectively, with 8 bases between them. For the CDR3, the DNA is TGTGCCAGCAGCTTTAGGACCTATACGCAGTATTTT. This gives the protein CASSFRTYTQYF. Filled out from reference TRBV11-2 and TRBJ2-3, the complete variable domain reads EAGVAQSPRYKIIEKRQSVAFWCNPISGHATLYWYQQILGQGPKLLIQFQNNGVVDDSQLPKDRFSAERLKGVDSTLKIQPAKLEDSAVYLCASSFRTYTQYFGPGTRLTVL.

V gene TRBV5-1 combines with J gene TRBJ2-1; either TRBD1 or TRBD2 may supply D (5 bases each). The CDR3 is 15 residues long. CDR1 and CDR2 (germline): SGHRS, YFSETQ. V was trimmed by 4 bases and J by 3 bases, leaving 14 bases between them. CDR3 amino acids: CASSVDRDGYNEQFF. The CDR3 coding sequence is TGCGCCAGCAGCGTCGACCGGGACGGCTACAATGAGCAGTTCTTC.

CDR3 DNA: TGTGCCAGCAGCCTCCGGGGGGCGGAAAAACTGTTTTTT. Protein: CASSLRGAEKLFF. The chain links TRBV6-6 to TRBJ1-4; the D gene is possibly TRBD1 (6 bases). Germline V gene lookup returns CDR1 MNHNY and CDR2 SVGAGI (reference sequence). V dropped 6 bases and J dropped 8 bases, with 13 bases sitting between them. The CDR3 spans 13 residues.

The chain is built from TRBV19 and TRBJ2-2, with 10 bases lining up with TRBD1. CDR1 LNHDA and CDR2 SQIVND come from the germline V gene (reference sequence). The CDR3 extends over 14 amino acids. V trimming: 8 bases; J trimming: 6 bases; junction bases outside the gene matches: 6. The CDR3 protein is CASRRDRGAGELFF. The CDR3 nucleotides read TGTGCCAGTCGCCGGGACAGGGGTGCCGGGGAGCTGTTTTTT.

This chain uses TRBV10-1 with TRBJ1-2, with D hard to call. V lost 5 bases, J lost 4 bases, and 20 bases lay in between. The CDR3 totals 16 residues. Germline CDR1 and CDR2: WNHNN and SYGVQD (reference sequence). CDR3 loop: CASSSKTERKTYGYTF. The CDR3 region has the DNA TGCGCCAGCAGTTCAAAAACAGAGCGAAAGACCTATGGCTACACCTTC.

V is TRBV9 and J is TRBJ2-7; tentatively, D is TRBD2 (5 bases). The CDR3 has 14 amino acids. Germline-derived CDR1 and CDR2 are SGDLS and YYNGEE. The V end lost 4 bases, the J end lost 3 bases, and 14 bases lay between the germline ends. CDR3 amino acids: CASSPQVGDYEQYF. The CDR3 DNA follows: TGTGCCAGCAGCCCCCAGGTCGGGGACTACGAGCAGTACTTC.

The sample holds one count of this clone. The rearrangement uses TRBV11-3 and TRBJ1-1, with unresolved D. V lost 0 bases and J 0 bases, leaving 2 bases between the germline ends. The CDR3 has 13 amino acids. Germline lookup yields CDR1 SGHNT and CDR2 YENEEA. The CDR3 spells CASSLEVNTEAFF. The CDR3 nucleotides read TGTGCCAGCAGCTTAGAGGTGAACACTGAAGCTTTCTTT.

V gene TRBV7-9 combines with J gene TRBJ1-2; the D gene is possibly TRBD1 (6 bases). Germline-derived CDR1 and CDR2 are SEHNR and FQNEAQ (reference sequence). This CDR3 spans 16 amino acids. Trimming pared 7 bases from V and 3 bases from J, leaving 21 bases between. This chain's CDR3 is CASTAPAGGGDYGYTF. The CDR3 DNA is TGTGCCAGCACCGCCCCAGCGGGGGGCGGCGACTATGGCTACACCTTC.

The chain couples TRBV28 to TRBJ1-2; D not resolved. The CDR3 has 13 residues. Germline V gene data show CDR1 as MDHEN and CDR2 as SYDVKM. V was shortened by 5 bases and J by 7 bases, with 14 bases between the two germline ends. The CDR3 sequence is CASSGPLDPGYTF. The CDR3 region has the DNA TGTGCCAGCAGTGGACCTCTGGACCCTGGCTACACCTTC.

The chain joins TRBV28 to TRBJ2-2; 9 nucleotides agree with TRBD1. CDR3 length: 17 amino acids. Germline V gene lookup returns CDR1 MDHEN and CDR2 SYDVKM. V shed 2 bases, J shed 4 bases, and the junction held 8 bases outside the gene matches. The CDR3 spells CASSLMGTGIFTGELFF. CDR3 nucleotides: TGTGCCAGCAGTTTAATGGGGACAGGGATCTTCACCGGGGAGCTGTTTTTT.

This chain links TRBV12-2 with TRBJ1-5; TRBD1 is the table's D call, not checked against the DNA. TRBV12-2 is listed as a pseudogene. The CDR3 length is 16 residues. CDR3 residues: CASRLGQGYSNQPQHF. The CDR3 bases are TGTGCAAGTCGCTTGGGACAAGGATATAGCAATCAGCCCCAGCATTTT.

The chain links TRBV5-1 to TRBJ1-1, with D uncertain. Germline CDR1 SGHRS, CDR2 YFSETQ. There are 16 residues in the CDR3. Trimming took 0 bases from V and 2 from J, leaving 14 bases between them. Here the CDR3 DNA reads TGCGCCAGCAGCTTGGAGCCAGTTGGGAGCAACACTGAAGCTTTCTTT. Translating it yields CASSLEPVGSNTEAFF.

The chain combines TRBV19 with TRBJ2-5; TRBD1 or TRBD2 may be the D gene (7 bases each). The V gene's germline CDR1 is LNHDA and CDR2 SQIVND (reference sequence). The CDR3 has 12 amino acids. The germline V and J ends were trimmed by 7 bases and 5 bases, with 11 bases remaining between them. In DNA, the CDR3 is TGTGCCAGTAAGCAGGGGGGGGAGACCCAGTACTTC. Its protein product is CASKQGGETQYF. Based on the CDR3 plus reference TRBV19 and TRBJ2-5, the full variable domain is DGGITQSPKYLFRKEGQNVTLSCEQNLNHDAMYWYRQDPGQGLRLIYYSQIVNDFQKGDIAEGYSVSREKKESFPLTVTSAQKNPTAFYLCASKQGGETQYFGPGTRLLVL.

This clone is a singleton in its sample. The V call is TRBV5-1, the J call TRBJ2-5; D ambiguous. The CDR3 is 13 residues long. The germline V and J ends were trimmed by 0 bases and 1 base, with 4 bases remaining between them. Germline loops: CDR1 SGHRS, CDR2 YFSETQ. Here the CDR3 reads CASSLVTQETQYF. CDR3 nucleotide sequence: TGCGCCAGCAGCTTGGTCACCCAAGAGACCCAGTACTTC.

This chain joins TRBV11-2 and TRBJ2-1, with D uncertain. CDR1 SGHAT and CDR2 FQNNGV come from the germline V gene. The CDR3 runs to 16 residues. V shed 2 bases and J shed 1 base, with 12 bases lying between them. The CDR3 coding sequence is TGTGCCAGCAGCTTAAGGCCGCAGAGATCCTACAATGAGCAGTTCTTC. As protein: CASSLRPQRSYNEQFF.